These 18 T cell receptor beta chains were sequenced from one sample in a study of T cell repertoires in cytomegalovirus infection. TCRdb used MiXCR to reprocess the reads, holding one entry per CDR3 protein. The sample yields around 250,000 distinct CDR3 sequences, 15% to 20% seen once. Sequences were obtained from CD8+ T cells from PBMCs. The source is a human donor in good health (CMV status not recorded). Some clones in this sample may be carry-over from other donors' samples.

This clonotype was observed many times. The rearrangement uses TRBV25-1 and TRBJ1-4, with D possibly being TRBD1 (6 bases). Between the trimmed V and J ends, which lost 0 bases and 6 bases, there was a span of 14 bases. CDR3 length equals 16 residues. Germline loops: CDR1 MGHDK, CDR2 SYGVNS. CDR3 loop: CASSEYFGGRDEKLFF. The CDR3 bases are TGTGCCAGCAGTGAATACTTCGGGGGCAGGGATGAAAAACTGTTTTTT.

J is TRBJ2-1 and V is TRBV12-5, with D unclear. This CDR3 has 14 amino acids. Germline-derived CDR1 and CDR2 are LGHNT and FRNRAP. Trimming removed 6 bases from V and 5 bases from J, with 14 bases in between. Here the CDR3 DNA reads TGTGCTAGTGGAGGATGGATGGTGAACAATGAGCAGTTCTTC. Its protein is CASGGWMVNNEQFF.

The chain couples TRBV5-1 to TRBJ2-3; 8 nucleotides align to TRBD1. The junction had 7 bases not matched to a gene; V was cut back by 2 bases and J by 2 bases. The CDR3 length is 16 residues. The V gene's germline CDR1 is SGHRS and CDR2 YFSETQ. CDR3 sequence: CASSFPGGPPTDTQYF. DNA for the CDR3: TGCGCCAGCAGCTTCCCAGGGGGCCCACCCACAGATACGCAGTATTTT.

The CDR3, as DNA: TGTGCCAGTCCAAGACAGGGAGATTCGCTGACTTCTGGAAACACCATATATTTT. It specifies CASPRQGDSLTSGNTIYF. The gene calls are TRBV2 and TRBJ1-3, with TRBD1 matching over 7 bases. The CDR3 totals 18 residues. The V segment lost 9 bases and the J segment 1 base; nucleotides outside the gene matches: 18. The germline CDR1 and CDR2 sequences are SNHLY and FYNNEI.

This clonotype was observed a few times. DNA of the CDR3: TGCAGCGTTGATTGGGGCCTCGACACGCAGTATTTT. Translated: CSVDWGLDTQYF. This chain joins TRBV29-1 and TRBJ2-3; maybe TRBD1 (5 bases). The CDR3 consists of 12 residues. Between the trimmed V and J ends, which lost 3 bases and 9 bases, there was a span of 13 bases. The germline V gene encodes CDR1 SQVTM and CDR2 ANQGSEA.

This clonotype was seen ten or more times. J is TRBJ2-3 and V is TRBV18; 7 positions match TRBD1. The CDR3 totals 17 residues. J was trimmed by 0 bases and V by 2 bases; bases with no gene match: 8. The germline V gene encodes CDR1 KGHSH and CDR2 LQKENI. The CDR3 loop reads CASSPSDRATSTDTQYF. DNA of the CDR3: TGTGCCAGCTCACCAAGTGACAGGGCAACTAGCACAGATACGCAGTATTTT.

The chain uses TRBV10-3 and TRBJ2-7; TRBD1 matches at 7 bases. Unmatched junction bases numbered 8, after V lost 4 bases and J lost 2 bases. The CDR3 length is 15 residues. Germline assignment: CDR1 ENHRY and CDR2 SYGVKD. The CDR3 protein is CAISGYRDRTYEQYF. The CDR3 DNA sequence: TGTGCCATCAGTGGATACCGGGACAGAACCTACGAGCAGTACTTC.

J is TRBJ2-7 and V is TRBV7-9; D call uncertain. The ends were cut back, 0 bases at V and 0 bases at J, with 9 bases in the middle. There are 15 residues in the CDR3. Germline V gene sequence: CDR1 SEHNR, CDR2 FQNEAQ (reference sequence). For the CDR3, the DNA is TGTGCCAGCAGCTTAGCGAGACAAGGCTCCTACGAGCAGTACTTC. It encodes CASSLARQGSYEQYF.

At least ten counts were recorded for this clonotype. This chain links TRBV4-3 with TRBJ2-3; a possible D gene is TRBD2 (6 bases). Trimming shortened V by 5 bases and J by 2 bases, and 11 bases separated the two germline ends. Germline assignment: CDR1 LGHNA and CDR2 YSLEER. CDR3 length equals 14 residues. The CDR3 is CASSMRDHTDTQYF. CDR3 nucleotide sequence: TGCGCCAGCAGCATGCGGGACCACACAGATACGCAGTATTTT.

The genes are TRBV5-1 and TRBJ1-6; TRBD1 agrees at 8 bases. The V gene end was trimmed by 4 bases and the J gene end by 8 bases; junction bases not matched to a gene: 11. The CDR3 loop spans 16 amino acids. CDR1 and CDR2 from the germline V gene are SGHRS and YFSETQ. In nucleotides, the CDR3 is TGCGCCAGCAGCCCGGGACTGACAGGGGAGGATTCACCCCTCCACTTT. As protein: CASSPGLTGEDSPLHF.

The chain employs TRBV27 and TRBJ2-5, with TRBD1 matching over 10 bases. CDR1 and CDR2 (germline): MNHEY, SMNVEV (reference sequence). This CDR3 has 14 amino acids. V lost 8 bases, J lost 5 bases, and 8 bases stayed unmatched. The CDR3, as DNA: TGTGCCAGCGGTCGACAGGGGGCATCGGAGACCCAGTACTTC. Translated, it gives CASGRQGASETQYF.

The chain is built from TRBV7-6 and TRBJ2-7, with TRBD2 matching 9 bases. The junction had 10 bases not matched to a gene; V was cut back by 8 bases and J by 2 bases. The length of the CDR3 is 15 residues. Germline V gene sequence: CDR1 SGHVS, CDR2 FNYEAQ. The CDR3 loop is CASGPPSGATYEQYF. DNA for the CDR3: TGTGCCAGCGGCCCCCCTAGCGGGGCCACCTACGAGCAGTACTTC.

This clonotype was counted many times. DNA for the CDR3: TGTGCCAGCAGCTTGCGGCCAGGGGGGCCCTACGAGCAGTACTTC. Its translation is CASSLRPGGPYEQYF. This chain connects TRBV5-6 to TRBJ2-7; the D gene is possibly TRBD1 (7 bases). This CDR3 is built from 15 residues. Trimming shortened V by 1 base and J by 2 bases, and 13 bases separated the two germline ends. Germline CDR1 reads SGHDT; CDR2 reads YYEEEE.

The chain carries TRBV27 and TRBJ2-2, with D possibly TRBD2 on 5 matching bases. Germline V lookup: CDR1 MNHEY, CDR2 SMNVEV (reference sequence). V was pared by 5 bases and J by 7 bases, with 11 bases between. The CDR3 runs 13 residues. The CDR3 spells CASSVPGGGELFF. For the CDR3, the DNA is TGTGCCAGCAGTGTCCCCGGAGGCGGGGAGCTGTTTTTT.

V is TRBV4-3 and J is TRBJ1-2; 9 nucleotides align to TRBD1. This CDR3 region has 15 residues. Unmatched junction bases numbered 3, after V lost 3 bases and J lost 1 base. Germline CDR1 LGHNA, CDR2 YSLEER. This chain's CDR3 is CASSQDRGINYGYTF. CDR3 DNA sequence: TGCGCCAGCAGCCAGGACAGGGGAATTAACTATGGCTACACCTTC.

The rearrangement uses TRBV20-1 and TRBJ1-5; D is unclear. CDR1 and CDR2 (germline): DFQATT, SNEGSKA (reference sequence). The V end was cut by 4 bases, the J end by 6 bases, with 16 bases between. This CDR3 contains 14 residues. The CDR3 is CSAKENSWFQPQHF. The DNA of the CDR3 is TGCAGTGCTAAGGAGAACTCCTGGTTTCAGCCCCAGCATTTT.

The rearrangement links TRBV6-4 to TRBJ2-1, with TRBD1 as a possible D gene (7 bases). V lost 0 bases to trimming and J lost 8 bases, with 14 bases between them. The germline CDR1 and CDR2 sequences are MRHNA and SNTAGT. This CDR3 spans 15 amino acids. CDR3 residues: CASSDSAGGYDEQFF. The DNA for the CDR3 is TGTGCCAGCAGTGACTCGGCAGGGGGGTACGATGAGCAGTTCTTC.

This clonotype has only a few counts. The chain carries TRBV2 and TRBJ2-7; the D gene could be TRBD1 or TRBD2 (6 bases each). Germline V gene lookup returns CDR1 SNHLY and CDR2 FYNNEI. V was pared by 1 base and J by 7 bases, with 14 bases between. The length of the CDR3 is 14 residues. The CDR3 DNA reads as TGTGCCAGCAGTGAAGATGGGGGGCTGCGGGAGCAGTACTTC. Residues: CASSEDGGLREQYF. The whole variable domain, remainder taken from reference TRBV2 and TRBJ2-7, is EPEVTQTPSHQVTQMGQEVILRCVPISNHLYFYWYRQILGQKVEFLVSFYNNEISEKSEIFDDQFSVERPDGSNFTLKIRSTKLEDSAMYFCASSEDGGLREQYFGPGTRLTVT.